The next 24 T cell receptor beta chains were all read from a single sample in a study of cytomegalovirus exposure and HLA in healthy donors. 13 Jbeta primers and 60 Vbeta primers were used for the PCR. Sequencing was performed with immunoSEQ multiplex PCR; in TCRdb, only in-frame clones are kept and a portion is missing. Of 75,000 to 100,000 clones in the sample, 64% were seen once. Sequenced: PBMCs. These receptors were collected from a man aged 55 to 69 in good health and CMV-seronegative.

The chain is built from TRBV7-9 and TRBJ2-7; D uncertain. The germline gives CDR1 SEHNR, CDR2 FQNEAQ (reference sequence). The CDR3 is 14 residues long. The CDR3 here is CSFCKQKAAYEQYF. For the CDR3, the DNA is TGTTCTTTTTGCAAGCAGAAGGCGGCATACGAGCAGTACTTC.

The chain employs TRBV5-1 and TRBJ1-3, with 7 bases lining up with TRBD1. V lost 0 bases and J lost 2; bases outside the gene matches: 5. CDR1 and CDR2 from the germline V gene are SGHRS and YFSETQ. This CDR3 region has 16 residues. The DNA of the CDR3 is TGCGCCAGCAGCTTGGGGTGGCAGGGGGCTGGAAACACCATATATTTT. Its protein product is CASSLGWQGAGNTIYF.

V usage is TRBV2 and J usage is TRBJ2-1; 15 bases match TRBD2. Germline CDR1 is SNHLY and CDR2 is FYNNEI. The junction had 5 bases not matched to a gene; V was cut back by 4 bases and J by 7 bases. This CDR3 is 16 amino acids long. The CDR3 nucleotides read TGTGCCAGCAGTGGGACTAGCGGGGGGGCGGGTAATGAGCAGTTCTTC. Encoded protein: CASSGTSGGAGNEQFF.

This clone was recorded a few times. The rearrangement uses TRBV12-5 and TRBJ2-7; D unresolved. V shed 6 bases and J shed 4 bases, with 25 bases lying between them. From germline, CDR1 is LGHNT and CDR2 FRNRAP. The CDR3 covers 17 residues. The CDR3 reads CASGPTPRQLVKYEQYF. The DNA for the CDR3 is TGTGCTAGTGGCCCTACCCCTAGGCAGCTAGTAAAATACGAGCAGTACTTC.

The rearrangement uses TRBV6-5 and TRBJ1-2, with 7 positions matching TRBD1. This CDR3 is 13 amino acids long. Germline values: CDR1 MNHEY, CDR2 SVGAGI. The V gene end was trimmed by 7 bases and the J gene end by 3 bases; junction bases not matched to a gene: 5. The CDR3 region is CASTKGGDYGYTF. The CDR3 nucleotides are TGTGCCAGCACCAAAGGGGGCGACTATGGCTACACCTTC.

This chain uses TRBV5-1 with TRBJ1-6; D gene uncertain. The CDR3 consists of 16 residues. The V end lost 0 bases, the J end lost 5 bases, and 12 bases lay between the germline ends. The germline V gene encodes CDR1 SGHRS and CDR2 YFSETQ. CDR3 sequence (DNA): TGCGCCAGCAGCTTGGCCAGAACAGCCAATAATTCACCCCTCCACTTT. Translation gives CASSLARTANNSPLHF.

This clone was seen a few times. The chain links TRBV18 to TRBJ1-2; 8 nucleotides agree with TRBD1. This CDR3 is 15 amino acids long. Germline CDR1 KGHSH, CDR2 LQKENI. The J segment lost 4 bases and the V segment lost 5 bases, leaving 9 bases of the junction unmatched. The CDR3 sequence: CASSRGPGGVYGYTF. For the CDR3, the DNA is TGTGCCAGCTCAAGGGGGCCAGGGGGCGTCTATGGCTACACCTTC.

There are a few counts of this clone. The chain combines TRBV5-1 with TRBJ2-5; D might be TRBD2 (6 bases). This CDR3 region has 12 residues. V was clipped by 3 bases and J by 5 bases, with 8 bases between them. Germline V gives CDR1 SGHRS, CDR2 YFSETQ. The CDR3 coding sequence is TGCGCCAGCAGCTGGGGGGTGGAGACCCAGTACTTC. Protein sequence: CASSWGVETQYF.

The chain has TRBV4-1 and TRBJ1-4, with D hard to call. The CDR3 length is 15 residues. V lost 1 base and J lost 8, with 14 bases in between. Germline CDR1 is MGHRA and CDR2 is YSYEKL. CDR3 sequence (DNA): TGCGCCAGCAGCCAAGGGACTACCGGCGGGGAAAAACTGTTTTTT. Translating it yields CASSQGTTGGEKLFF.

This clone occurred a few times. The V call is TRBV6-1, the J call TRBJ1-2; D might be TRBD1 (6 bases). Trimming removed 2 bases at V and 2 bases at J, with 6 bases between. There are 13 residues in the CDR3. The germline CDR1 and CDR2 sequences are MNHNS and SASEGT. This chain's CDR3 is CASSEQGNYGYTF. The CDR3 DNA reads as TGTGCCAGCAGTGAACAGGGGAACTATGGCTACACCTTC.

Worth noting for this clone: The junction shows a germline mismatch at one end, possibly a read error. This chain joins TRBV7-7 and TRBJ2-5; 9 bases line up with TRBD1. Germline V gene lookup returns CDR1 SSHAT and CDR2 FNYEAQ (reference sequence). CDR3 length equals 14 residues. The CDR3 here is CASSSGQGRQTQYF. The CDR3 nucleotides read TGTGCTAGCAGCTCAGGACAGGGGAGGCAGACCCAGTACTTC.

The V call is TRBV5-6, the J call TRBJ2-1; 9 bases match TRBD1. Losses at the gene ends were 5 bases for V and 7 bases for J; bases not matched to a gene: 7. The CDR3 is made up of 14 amino acids. Germline CDR1 and CDR2: SGHDT and YYEEEE. CDR3 sequence: CASSFDRGGNEQFF. CDR3 in DNA: TGTGCCAGCAGTTTCGACAGGGGGGGGAATGAGCAGTTCTTC.

Comment on this clone: At one of its ends the junction is not consistent with the germline gene, which may arise from a read error. The chain combines TRBV7-7 with TRBJ2-5, with 7 positions matching TRBD2. The better agreement between TRBJ2-7 and the DNA end casts doubt on the J call. CDR1 is SSHAT, CDR2 FNYEAQ, per germline (reference sequence). This CDR3 comprises 14 residues. CDR3 DNA sequence: TGTGCTAGCAGCTTATGGGGGGGCTCCTACGAGCAGTACTTC. Translation gives CASSLWGGSYEQYF.

CDR3 nucleotides: TGTGCCAGCAGCCAAGAATCGGGCGCGGGGCACAATGAGCAGTTCTTC. Translating gives CASSQESGAGHNEQFF. The gene calls are TRBV4-2 and TRBJ2-1, with D tentatively TRBD2 (6 bases). Trimming removed 0 bases at V and 5 bases at J, with 14 bases between. CDR3 length equals 16 residues. The V gene's germline CDR1 is LGHNA and CDR2 YNFKEQ.

This chain joins TRBV10-2 and TRBJ1-5; unclear D gene. Germline CDR1 WSHSY, CDR2 SAAADI. V dropped 3 bases and J dropped 3 bases, with 9 bases sitting between them. This CDR3 comprises 14 residues. In DNA form, the CDR3 reads TGCGCCAGCAGTGACTGCAGTAACAATCAGCCCCAGCATTTT. This encodes CASSDCSNNQPQHF.

V gene TRBV28 combines with J gene TRBJ1-5; TRBD1 matches 9 bases. Germline CDR1 is MDHEN and CDR2 is SYDVKM. Trimming removed 4 bases from V and 8 bases from J; junction bases left unmatched: 9. This CDR3 spans 15 amino acids. The CDR3 DNA follows: TGTGCCAGCAGTTCCGGGACAGGGATCTTGGAGCCCCAGCATTTT. This translates into CASSSGTGILEPQHF.

The chain joins TRBV6-6 to TRBJ1-5, with 11 positions matching TRBD1. The CDR3 is 14 residues long. V lost 8 bases to trimming and J lost 7 bases; unmatched junction nucleotides: 7. Germline CDR1 MNHNY, CDR2 SVGAGI (reference sequence). The CDR3 DNA reads as TGTGCCAGCCGAGGGACAGGGGGACAACAGCCCCAGCATTTT. Translating gives CASRGTGGQQPQHF.

The J gene is TRBJ2-4, the V gene TRBV6-6; 9 bases align to TRBD1. Germline values: CDR1 MNHNY, CDR2 SVGAGI (reference sequence). V lost 8 bases to trimming and J lost 0 bases; unmatched junction nucleotides: 8. This CDR3 has 16 amino acids. CDR3 in amino acids: CASVNPGQGAKNIQYF. CDR3 coding DNA: TGTGCCAGCGTGAACCCGGGACAGGGAGCCAAAAACATTCAGTACTTC.

The V call is TRBV5-4, the J call TRBJ2-1; D unclear. The CDR3 runs 16 residues. The V gene lost 4 bases and the J gene lost 8 bases, with 22 bases spanning the gap. Germline V gives CDR1 SGHNT, CDR2 YYREEE (reference sequence). CDR3 nucleotide sequence: TGTGCCAGCAGCCCCCAATCCCCGCGAGGTAGTTATGAGCAGTTCTTC. Translating it yields CASSPQSPRGSYEQFF.

This clone has just a few counts. The chain links TRBV7-6 to TRBJ1-4, with D unresolved. This CDR3 has 18 residues. Germline V CDR1 and CDR2: SGHVS, FNYEAQ. The ends were cut back, 0 bases at V and 3 bases at J, with 17 bases in the middle. The CDR3 DNA reads as TGTGCCAGCAGCTTAGCGCCCCTTCCGGGTTTGGCTAATGAAAAACTGTTTTTT. It codes for CASSLAPLPGLANEKLFF. Supplemented by reference TRBV7-6 and TRBJ1-4, the full variable domain reads GAGVSQSPRYKVTKRGQDVALRCDPISGHVSLYWYRQALGQGPEFLTYFNYEAQQDKSGLPNDRFSAERPEGSISTLTIQRTEQRDSAMYRCASSLAPLPGLANEKLFFGSGTQLSVL.

Worth noting for this clone: Other DNA sequences from this sample encode an identical CDR3 as well. The rearrangement links TRBV5-1 to TRBJ1-4, with D maybe TRBD1 (5 bases). Trimming took off 0 bases at V and 8 bases at J, with 11 bases between the two ends. The CDR3 runs 14 residues. Per germline, CDR1 SGHRS and CDR2 YFSETQ. DNA of the CDR3: TGCGCCAGCAGCTTGGGGCAGGGAGGCGAAAAACTGTTTTTT. This codes for CASSLGQGGEKLFF.

This clone has only a few counts. V usage is TRBV2 and J usage is TRBJ1-2; D is undetermined. The CDR3 is made up of 17 amino acids. The V gene lost 6 bases and the J gene lost 3 bases, with 23 bases spanning the gap. Germline V gene data show CDR1 as SNHLY and CDR2 as FYNNEI. The CDR3 sequence: CASRVNVGELPYYGYTF. In DNA, the CDR3 is TGTGCCAGCAGAGTTAATGTCGGGGAGCTTCCTTACTATGGCTACACCTTC.

The chain recombines TRBV12-5 with TRBJ2-2; 7 bases line up with TRBD1. The germline V gene has CDR1 LGHNT and CDR2 FRNRAP. V shed 2 bases and J 1 base; nucleotides not matched to a gene: 4. The CDR3 is made up of 16 amino acids. CDR3 residues: CASGLRTGGNTGELFF. CDR3 in DNA: TGTGCTAGTGGTTTGCGGACAGGCGGGAACACCGGGGAGCTGTTTTTT. The complete variable domain, with remaining parts taken from reference TRBV12-5 and TRBJ2-2, reads DARVTQTPRHKVTEMGQEVTMRCQPILGHNTVFWYRQTMMQGLELLAYFRNRAPLDDSGMPKDRFSAEMPDATLATLKIQPSEPRDSAVYFCASGLRTGGNTGELFFGEGSRLTVL.

The chain employs TRBV6-5 and TRBJ1-2; tentative D call: TRBD1 (5 bases). The V gene lost 5 bases and the J gene lost 6 bases, with 16 bases spanning the gap. In germline, CDR1 is MNHEY, CDR2 SVGAGI. The CDR3 runs 14 residues. This CDR3 reads CASSEGVVYNGYTF. The CDR3 DNA is TGTGCCAGCAGTGAAGGGGTTGTATATAATGGCTACACCTTC.